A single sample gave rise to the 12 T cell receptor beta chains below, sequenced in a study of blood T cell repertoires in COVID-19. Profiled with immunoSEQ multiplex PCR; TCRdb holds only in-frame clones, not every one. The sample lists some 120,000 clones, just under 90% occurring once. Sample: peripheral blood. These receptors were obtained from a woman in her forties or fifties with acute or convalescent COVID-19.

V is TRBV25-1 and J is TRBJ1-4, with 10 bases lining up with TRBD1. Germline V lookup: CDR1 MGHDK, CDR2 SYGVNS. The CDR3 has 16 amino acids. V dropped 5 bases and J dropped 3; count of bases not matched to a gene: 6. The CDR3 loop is CASSPRDRGANEKLFF. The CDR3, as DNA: TGTGCCAGCAGTCCACGGGACAGGGGAGCTAATGAAAAACTGTTTTTT. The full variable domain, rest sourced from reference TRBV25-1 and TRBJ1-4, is EADIYQTPRYLVIGTGKKITLECSQTMGHDKMYWYQQDPGMELHLIHYSYGVNSTEKGDLSSESTVSRIRTEHFPLTLESARPSHTSQYLCASSPRDRGANEKLFFGSGTQLSVL.

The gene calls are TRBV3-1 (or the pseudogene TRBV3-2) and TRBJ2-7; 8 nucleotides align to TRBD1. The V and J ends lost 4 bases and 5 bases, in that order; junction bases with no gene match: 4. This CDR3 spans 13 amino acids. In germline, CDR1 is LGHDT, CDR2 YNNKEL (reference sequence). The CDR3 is CASSRLDRDEQYF. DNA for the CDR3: TGTGCCAGCAGCCGACTGGACAGGGACGAGCAGTACTTC.

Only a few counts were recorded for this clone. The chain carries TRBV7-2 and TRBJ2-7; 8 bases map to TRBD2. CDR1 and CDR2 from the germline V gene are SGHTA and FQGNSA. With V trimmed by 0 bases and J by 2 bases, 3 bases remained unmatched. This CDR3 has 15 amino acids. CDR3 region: CASSLATSATYEQYF. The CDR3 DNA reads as TGTGCCAGCAGCTTAGCGACTAGCGCGACCTACGAGCAGTACTTC.

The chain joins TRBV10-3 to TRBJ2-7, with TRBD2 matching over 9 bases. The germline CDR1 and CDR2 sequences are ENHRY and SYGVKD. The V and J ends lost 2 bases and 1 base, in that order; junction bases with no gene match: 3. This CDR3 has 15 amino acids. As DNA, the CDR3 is TGTGCCATCAGTGAGGGGCTAGCGGGGTCCTACGAGCAGTACTTC. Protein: CAISEGLAGSYEQYF.

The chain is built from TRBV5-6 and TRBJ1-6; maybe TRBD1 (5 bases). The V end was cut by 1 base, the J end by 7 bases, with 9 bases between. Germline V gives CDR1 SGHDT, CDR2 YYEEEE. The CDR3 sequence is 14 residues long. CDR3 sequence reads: CASSLRGYNSPLHF. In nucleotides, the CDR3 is TGTGCCAGCAGCTTGCGGGGGTACAATTCACCCCTCCACTTT.

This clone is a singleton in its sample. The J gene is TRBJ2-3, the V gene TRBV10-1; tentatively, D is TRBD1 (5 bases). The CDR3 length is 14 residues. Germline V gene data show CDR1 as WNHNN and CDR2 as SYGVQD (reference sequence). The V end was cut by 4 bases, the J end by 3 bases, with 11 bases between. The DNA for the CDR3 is TGCGCCAGCAGTGCGCAGGGTGGGACAGATACGCAGTATTTT. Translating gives CASSAQGGTDTQYF.

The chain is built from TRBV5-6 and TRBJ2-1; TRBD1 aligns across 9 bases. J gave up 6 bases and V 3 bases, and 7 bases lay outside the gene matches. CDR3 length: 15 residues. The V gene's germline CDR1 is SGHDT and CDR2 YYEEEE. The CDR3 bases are TGTGCCAGCAGCTCCCGGGACAGGGACCGCAATGAGCAGTTCTTC. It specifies CASSSRDRDRNEQFF.

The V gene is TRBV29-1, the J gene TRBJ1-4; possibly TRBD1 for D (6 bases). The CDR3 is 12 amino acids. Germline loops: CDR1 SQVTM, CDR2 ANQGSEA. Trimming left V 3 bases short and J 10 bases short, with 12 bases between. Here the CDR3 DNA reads TGCAGCGTTGAGACAGGTCCGAGAAAACTGTTTTTT. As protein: CSVETGPRKLFF.

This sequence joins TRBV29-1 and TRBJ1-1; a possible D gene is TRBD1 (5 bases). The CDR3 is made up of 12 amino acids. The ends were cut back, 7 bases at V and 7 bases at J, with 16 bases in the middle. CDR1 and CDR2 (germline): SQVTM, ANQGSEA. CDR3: CSAPVGAHEAFF. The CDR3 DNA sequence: TGCAGCGCTCCAGTTGGGGCTCATGAAGCTTTCTTT.

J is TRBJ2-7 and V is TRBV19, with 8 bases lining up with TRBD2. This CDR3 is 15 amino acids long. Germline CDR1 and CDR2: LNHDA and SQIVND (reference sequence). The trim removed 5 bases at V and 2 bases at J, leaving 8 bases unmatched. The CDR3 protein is CASSPVSGETYEQYF. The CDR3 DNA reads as TGTGCCAGTAGTCCAGTTAGCGGGGAAACCTACGAGCAGTACTTC.

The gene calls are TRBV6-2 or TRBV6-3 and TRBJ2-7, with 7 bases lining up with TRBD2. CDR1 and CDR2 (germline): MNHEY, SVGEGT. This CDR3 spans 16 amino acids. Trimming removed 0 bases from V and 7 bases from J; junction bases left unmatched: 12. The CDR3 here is CASSYSRDYTKVEQYF. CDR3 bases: TGTGCCAGCAGTTACTCGAGGGACTACACCAAGGTGGAGCAGTACTTC.

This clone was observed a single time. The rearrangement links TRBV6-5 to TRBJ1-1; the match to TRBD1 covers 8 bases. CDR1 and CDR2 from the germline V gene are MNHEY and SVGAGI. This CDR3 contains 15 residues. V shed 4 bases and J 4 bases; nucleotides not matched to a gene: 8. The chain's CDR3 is CASSSQGQDFTEAFF. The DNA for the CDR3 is TGTGCCAGCAGTTCCCAGGGACAGGACTTCACTGAAGCTTTCTTT.